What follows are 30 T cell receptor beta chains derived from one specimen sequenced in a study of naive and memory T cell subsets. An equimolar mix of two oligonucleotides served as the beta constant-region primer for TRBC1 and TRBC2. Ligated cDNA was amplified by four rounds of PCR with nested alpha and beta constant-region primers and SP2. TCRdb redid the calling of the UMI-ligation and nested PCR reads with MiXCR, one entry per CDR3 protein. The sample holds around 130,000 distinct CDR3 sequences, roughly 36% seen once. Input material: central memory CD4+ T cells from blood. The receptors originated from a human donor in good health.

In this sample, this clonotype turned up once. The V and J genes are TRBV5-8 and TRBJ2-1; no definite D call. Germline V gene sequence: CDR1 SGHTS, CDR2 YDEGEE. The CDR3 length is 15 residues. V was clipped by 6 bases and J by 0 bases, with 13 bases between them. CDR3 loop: CASMWSRSSYNEQFF. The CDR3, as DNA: TGTGCCAGCATGTGGAGCCGGAGCTCCTACAATGAGCAGTTCTTC.

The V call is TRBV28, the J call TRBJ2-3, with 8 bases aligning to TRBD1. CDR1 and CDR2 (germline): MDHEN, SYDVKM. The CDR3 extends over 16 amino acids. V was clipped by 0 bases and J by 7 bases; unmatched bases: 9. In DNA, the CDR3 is TGTGCCAGCAGTTTATGGGCTGGGAACAGGGGGAATACGCAGTATTTT. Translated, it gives CASSLWAGNRGNTQYF.

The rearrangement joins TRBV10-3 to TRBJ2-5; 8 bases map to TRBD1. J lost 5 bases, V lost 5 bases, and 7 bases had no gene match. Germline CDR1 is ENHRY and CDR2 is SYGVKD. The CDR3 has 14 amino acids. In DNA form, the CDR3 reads TGTGCCATCAGTAAGACAGGGGAGTTTGAGACCCAGTACTTC. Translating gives CAISKTGEFETQYF.

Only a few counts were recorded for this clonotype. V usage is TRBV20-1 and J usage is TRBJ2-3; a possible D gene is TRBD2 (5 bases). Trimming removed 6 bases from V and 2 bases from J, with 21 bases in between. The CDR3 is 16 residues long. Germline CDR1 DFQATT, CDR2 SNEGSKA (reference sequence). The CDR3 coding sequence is TGCAGTGCCGTACATGGACTCAAAAAGACCACAGATACGCAGTATTTT. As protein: CSAVHGLKKTTDTQYF.

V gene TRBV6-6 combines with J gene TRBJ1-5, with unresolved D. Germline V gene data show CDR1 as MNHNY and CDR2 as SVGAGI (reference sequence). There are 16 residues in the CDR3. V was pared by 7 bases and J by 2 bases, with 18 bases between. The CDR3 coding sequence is TGTGCCAGCACGCTCTCGGTCAGGTCGGGCAATCAGCCCCAGCATTTT. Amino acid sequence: CASTLSVRSGNQPQHF.

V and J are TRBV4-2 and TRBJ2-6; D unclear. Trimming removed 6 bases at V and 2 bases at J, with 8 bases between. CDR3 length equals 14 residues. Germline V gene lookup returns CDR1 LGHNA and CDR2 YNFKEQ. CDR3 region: CASRPAPGANVLTF. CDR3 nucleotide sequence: TGTGCCAGCAGGCCTGCCCCTGGGGCCAACGTCCTGACTTTC.

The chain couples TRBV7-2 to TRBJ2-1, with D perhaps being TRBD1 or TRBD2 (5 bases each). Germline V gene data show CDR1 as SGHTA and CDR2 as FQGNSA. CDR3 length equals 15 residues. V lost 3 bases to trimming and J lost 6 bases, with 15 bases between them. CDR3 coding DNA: TGTGCCAGCAGCTTGACCCGTGGGGGTGGCAATGAGCAGTTCTTC. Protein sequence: CASSLTRGGGNEQFF.

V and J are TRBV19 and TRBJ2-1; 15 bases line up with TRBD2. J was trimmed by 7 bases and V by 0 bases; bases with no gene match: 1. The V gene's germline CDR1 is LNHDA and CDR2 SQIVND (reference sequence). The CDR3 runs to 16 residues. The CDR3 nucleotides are TGTGCCAGTAGTATAGATGGGACTAGCGGGAGGAATGAGCAGTTCTTC. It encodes CASSIDGTSGRNEQFF.

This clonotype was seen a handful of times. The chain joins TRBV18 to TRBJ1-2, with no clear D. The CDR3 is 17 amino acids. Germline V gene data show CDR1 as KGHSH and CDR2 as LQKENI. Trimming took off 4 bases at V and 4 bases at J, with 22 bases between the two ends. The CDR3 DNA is TGTGCCAGCTCACGCGGGTCCTCGACCCCAGGAGGCTATGGCTACACCTTC. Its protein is CASSRGSSTPGGYGYTF.

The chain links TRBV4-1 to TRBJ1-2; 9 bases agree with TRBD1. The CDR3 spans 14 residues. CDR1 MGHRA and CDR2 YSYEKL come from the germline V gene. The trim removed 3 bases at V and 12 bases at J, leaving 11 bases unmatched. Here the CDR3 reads CASSHSGTGRGNTF. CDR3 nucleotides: TGCGCCAGCAGCCATTCCGGGACAGGGAGGGGAAACACCTTC.

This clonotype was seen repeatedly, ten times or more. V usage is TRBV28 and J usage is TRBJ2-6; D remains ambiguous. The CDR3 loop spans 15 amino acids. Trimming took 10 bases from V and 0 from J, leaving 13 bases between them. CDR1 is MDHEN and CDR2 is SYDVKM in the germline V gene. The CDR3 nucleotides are TGTGCCACCTACCTTGGAGCCTCTGGGGCCAACGTCCTGACTTTC. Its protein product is CATYLGASGANVLTF.

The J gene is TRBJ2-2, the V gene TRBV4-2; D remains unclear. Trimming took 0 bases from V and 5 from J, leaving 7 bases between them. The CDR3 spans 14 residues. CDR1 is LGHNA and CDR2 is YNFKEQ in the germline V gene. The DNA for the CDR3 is TGTGCCAGCAGCCAAGATTGGGTGACCGGGGAGCTGTTTTTT. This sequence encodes CASSQDWVTGELFF.

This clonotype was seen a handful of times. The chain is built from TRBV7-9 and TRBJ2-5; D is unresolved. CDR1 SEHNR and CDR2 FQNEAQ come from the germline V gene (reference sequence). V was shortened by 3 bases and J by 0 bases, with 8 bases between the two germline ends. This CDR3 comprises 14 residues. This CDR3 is CASSFARDQETQYF. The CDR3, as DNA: TGTGCCAGCAGCTTTGCGCGCGACCAAGAGACCCAGTACTTC.

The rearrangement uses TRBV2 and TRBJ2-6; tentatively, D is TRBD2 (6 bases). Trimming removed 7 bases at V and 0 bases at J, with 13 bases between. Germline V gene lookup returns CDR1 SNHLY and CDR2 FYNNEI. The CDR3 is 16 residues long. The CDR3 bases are TGTGCCAGCATGGGGGGACTTCTCTCTGGGGCCAACGTCCTGACTTTC. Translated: CASMGGLLSGANVLTF.

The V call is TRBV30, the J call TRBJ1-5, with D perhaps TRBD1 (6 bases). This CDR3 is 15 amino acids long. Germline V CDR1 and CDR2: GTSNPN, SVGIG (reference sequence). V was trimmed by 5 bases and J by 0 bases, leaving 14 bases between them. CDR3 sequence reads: CAWDPGQHSNQPQHF. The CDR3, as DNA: TGTGCCTGGGATCCGGGACAACATAGCAATCAGCCCCAGCATTTT.

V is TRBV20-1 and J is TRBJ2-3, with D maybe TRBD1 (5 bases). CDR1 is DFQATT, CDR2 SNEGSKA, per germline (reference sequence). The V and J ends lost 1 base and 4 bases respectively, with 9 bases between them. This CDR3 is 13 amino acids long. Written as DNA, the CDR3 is TGCAGTGCTAGAGGGGGCGCTTCAGATACGCAGTATTTT. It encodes CSARGGASDTQYF.

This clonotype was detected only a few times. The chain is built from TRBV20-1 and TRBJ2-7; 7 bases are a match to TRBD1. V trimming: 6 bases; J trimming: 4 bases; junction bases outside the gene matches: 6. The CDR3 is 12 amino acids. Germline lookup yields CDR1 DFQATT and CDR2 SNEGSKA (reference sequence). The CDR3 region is CSAPKQGYEQYF. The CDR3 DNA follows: TGCAGTGCGCCGAAACAGGGGTACGAGCAGTACTTC.

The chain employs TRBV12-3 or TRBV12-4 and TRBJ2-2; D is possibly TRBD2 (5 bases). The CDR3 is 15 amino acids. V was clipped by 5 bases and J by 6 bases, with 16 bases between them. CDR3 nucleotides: TGTGCCAGCAGTCCGGACGTCCGAGGGCCCGGGGAGCTGTTTTTT. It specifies CASSPDVRGPGELFF.

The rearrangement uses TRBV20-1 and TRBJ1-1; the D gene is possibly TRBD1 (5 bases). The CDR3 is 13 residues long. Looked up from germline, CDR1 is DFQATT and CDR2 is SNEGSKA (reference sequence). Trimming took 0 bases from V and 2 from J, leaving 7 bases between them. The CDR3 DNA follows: TGCAGTGCTAGAGATAGGGGAAACACTGAAGCTTTCTTT. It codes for CSARDRGNTEAFF.

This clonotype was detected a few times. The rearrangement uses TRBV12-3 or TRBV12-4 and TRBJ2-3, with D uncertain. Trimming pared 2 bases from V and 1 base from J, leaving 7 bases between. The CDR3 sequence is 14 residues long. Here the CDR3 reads CASSLSGGTDTQYF. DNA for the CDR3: TGTGCCAGCAGTTTATCCGGTGGCACAGATACGCAGTATTTT.

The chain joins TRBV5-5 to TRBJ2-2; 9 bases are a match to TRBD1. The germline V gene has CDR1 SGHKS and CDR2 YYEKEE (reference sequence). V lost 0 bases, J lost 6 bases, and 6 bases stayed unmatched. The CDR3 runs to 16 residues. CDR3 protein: CASSLGRDRAAGELFF. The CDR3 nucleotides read TGTGCCAGCAGCTTGGGCCGGGACAGGGCTGCCGGGGAGCTGTTTTTT.

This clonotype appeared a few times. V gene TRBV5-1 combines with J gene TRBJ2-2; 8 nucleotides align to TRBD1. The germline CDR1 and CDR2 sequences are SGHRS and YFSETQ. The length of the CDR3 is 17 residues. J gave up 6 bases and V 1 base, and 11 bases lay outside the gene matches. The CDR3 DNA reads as TGCGCCAGCAGCTTGTACGGGACAGGTAGTCGAGCCGGGGAGCTGTTTTTT. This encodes CASSLYGTGSRAGELFF.

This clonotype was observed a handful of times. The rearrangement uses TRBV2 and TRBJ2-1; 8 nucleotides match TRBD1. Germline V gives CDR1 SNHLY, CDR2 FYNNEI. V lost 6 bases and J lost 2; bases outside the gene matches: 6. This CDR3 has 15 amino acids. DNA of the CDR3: TGTGCCAGCAGCTTACAGGGGGACGCCTACAATGAGCAGTTCTTC. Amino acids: CASSLQGDAYNEQFF.

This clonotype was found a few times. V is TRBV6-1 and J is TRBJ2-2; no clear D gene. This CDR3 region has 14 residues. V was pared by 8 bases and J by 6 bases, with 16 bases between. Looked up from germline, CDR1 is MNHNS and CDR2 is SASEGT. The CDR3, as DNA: TGTGCCAGCCGAACCACGATCTCTGCCGGGGAGCTGTTTTTT. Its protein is CASRTTISAGELFF.

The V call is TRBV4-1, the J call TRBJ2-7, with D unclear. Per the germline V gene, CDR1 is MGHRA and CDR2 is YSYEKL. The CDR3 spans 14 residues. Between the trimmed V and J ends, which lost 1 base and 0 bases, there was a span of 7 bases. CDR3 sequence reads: CASSQGRNSYEQYF. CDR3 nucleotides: TGCGCCAGCAGCCAAGGCCGGAACTCCTACGAGCAGTACTTC.

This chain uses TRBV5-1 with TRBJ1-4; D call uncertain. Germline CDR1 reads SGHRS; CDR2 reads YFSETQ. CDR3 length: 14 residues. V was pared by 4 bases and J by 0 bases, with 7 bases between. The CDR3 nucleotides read TGCGCCAGCAGCGAGACGGCAACTAATGAAAAACTGTTTTTT. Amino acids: CASSETATNEKLFF.

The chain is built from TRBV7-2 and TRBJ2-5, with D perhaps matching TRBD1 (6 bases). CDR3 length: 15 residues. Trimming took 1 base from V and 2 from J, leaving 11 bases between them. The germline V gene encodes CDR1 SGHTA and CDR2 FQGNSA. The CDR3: CASSLDLGQQETQYF. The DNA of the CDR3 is TGTGCCAGCAGCTTAGATTTAGGACAGCAAGAGACCCAGTACTTC.

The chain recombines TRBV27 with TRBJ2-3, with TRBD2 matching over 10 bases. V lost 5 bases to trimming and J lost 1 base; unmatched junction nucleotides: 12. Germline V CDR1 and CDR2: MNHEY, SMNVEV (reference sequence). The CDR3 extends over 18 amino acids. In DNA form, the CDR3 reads TGTGCCAGCAGTCCCCTCCACCCTCTAGCGGGAGGCACAGATACGCAGTATTTT. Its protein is CASSPLHPLAGGTDTQYF.

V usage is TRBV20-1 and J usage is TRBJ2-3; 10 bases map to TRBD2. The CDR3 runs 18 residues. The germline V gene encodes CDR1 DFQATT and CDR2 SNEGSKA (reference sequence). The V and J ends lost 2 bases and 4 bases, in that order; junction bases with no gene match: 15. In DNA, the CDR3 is TGCAGTGCTAGACCGTCCTTTGGGCTAGCGGGAGTTCCAGATACGCAGTATTTT. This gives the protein CSARPSFGLAGVPDTQYF.

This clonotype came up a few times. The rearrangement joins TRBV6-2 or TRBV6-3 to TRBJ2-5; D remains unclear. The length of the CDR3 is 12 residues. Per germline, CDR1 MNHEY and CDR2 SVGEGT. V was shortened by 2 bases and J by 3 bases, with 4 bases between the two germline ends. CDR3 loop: CASSYRKETQYF. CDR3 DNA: TGTGCCAGCAGTTACAGGAAAGAGACCCAGTACTTC.